These 3 T cell receptor beta chains share one sample of origin, sequenced in a study of blood T cell repertoires in COVID-19. The method was immunoSEQ multiplex PCR; TCRdb's version includes in-frame clones alone and lacks a portion of them. The repertoire holds 250,000 or so clones, with 89% as singletons. Sequencing was carried out using peripheral blood. The receptors stem from a middle-aged woman who had recovered from COVID-19.

V is TRBV9 and J is TRBJ2-2; TRBD2 agrees at 11 bases. The CDR3 loop spans 17 amino acids. V lost 1 base, J lost 1 base, and 3 bases stayed unmatched. Germline values: CDR1 SGDLS, CDR2 YYNGEE. The CDR3 reads CASSVLAGGLNTGELFF. CDR3 DNA: TGTGCCAGCAGCGTACTAGCGGGGGGACTGAACACCGGGGAGCTGTTTTTT.

V gene TRBV15 combines with J gene TRBJ2-1, with 8 bases fitting TRBD1. This CDR3 is 14 amino acids long. J gave up 0 bases and V 10 bases, and 5 bases lay outside the gene matches. Germline assignment: CDR1 LNHNV and CDR2 YYDKDF (reference sequence). The chain's CDR3 is CAKPQGVSYNEQFF. In DNA, the CDR3 is TGTGCCAAACCACAGGGGGTCTCCTACAATGAGCAGTTCTTC.

V gene TRBV6-1 combines with J gene TRBJ2-5; D gene unclear. This CDR3 region has 15 residues. Germline V gene lookup returns CDR1 MNHNS and CDR2 SASEGT. V was pared by 3 bases and J by 4 bases, with 15 bases between. The CDR3 loop is CASSEALAQRETQYF. CDR3 in DNA: TGTGCCAGCAGTGAGGCCTTGGCCCAACGAGAGACCCAGTACTTC.